Listed below are T cell receptor beta chains from one sample, sequenced in a study of blood T cell repertoires in COVID-19. Clones were sequenced by immunoSEQ multiplex PCR, and TCRdb holds only the in-frame ones, with some missing. Of under 200,000 clones listed, around 82% are singletons. Material: peripheral blood. All receptors derive from a man aged 55 to 70 who had recovered from COVID-19. CDR3s include the opening cysteine and the closing phenylalanine or tryptophan. Each record gives: CDR3 protein, CDR3 DNA, V gene, CDR3 length, D gene, clone size, J gene. D genes are given only for firm matches. Some rows mark clone size as missing; the rest say once, few, many or name a class of expanded clone.

CASSVEGTGDEKLFF,TGTGCCAGCAGCGTAGAGGGAACGGGGGATGAAAAACTGTTTTTT,TRBV9,15,.,.,TRBJ1-4
CASSSQGGTNEKLFF,TGTGCCAGCAGTTCTCAGGGGGGTACTAATGAAAAACTGTTTTTT,TRBV27,15,TRBD1,.,TRBJ1-4
CASSLDRRGINEQFF,TGTGCCAGCAGCTTGGACCGAAGGGGGATCAATGAGCAGTTCTTC,TRBV5-4,15,.,.,TRBJ2-1
CASSLLGTSGASYEQYF,TGTGCCAGCAGCTTACTGGGGACTAGCGGGGCGTCCTACGAGCAGTACTTC,TRBV11-2,17,TRBD2,.,TRBJ2-7
CASSLGGLGSSYNSPLHF,TGTGCCAGCAGTTTAGGTGGACTGGGAAGCTCCTATAATTCACCCCTCCACTTT,TRBV27,18,.,.,TRBJ1-6
CATRLAGGTQYF,TGTGCCACCCGACTAGCGGGGGGGACGCAGTATTTT,TRBV2,12,TRBD2,.,TRBJ2-3
CATAGTSGGARETQYF,TGTGCCACAGCCGGGACTAGCGGGGGGGCTCGGGAGACCCAGTACTTC,TRBV10-3,16,TRBD2,.,TRBJ2-5
CASSLGRGGEKLFF,TGCGCCAGCAGCCTGGGAAGGGGAGGGGAAAAACTGTTTTTT,TRBV5-1,14,.,.,TRBJ1-4
CASSLEGQGAYGYTF,TGTGCCAGCAGCTTGGAGGGACAGGGGGCCTATGGCTACACCTTC,TRBV5-4,15,TRBD1,many,TRBJ1-2
CATHRGSTGELFF,TGTGCCACCCACAGGGGGAGCACCGGGGAGCTGTTTTTT,TRBV6-5,13,TRBD1,.,TRBJ2-2
CASSLAIGGRTEAFF,TGTGCCAGCAGCTTAGCGATCGGAGGGAGGACTGAAGCTTTCTTT,TRBV7-3,15,.,.,TRBJ1-1
CASRLGDRGLENTEAFF,TGTGCCAGTCGGCTAGGGGACAGGGGGCTCGAGAACACTGAAGCTTTCTTT,TRBV19,17,TRBD1,.,TRBJ1-1
CASSLSAGGTDTQYF,TGTGCCAGCAGCTTATCAGCGGGGGGCACAGATACGCAGTATTTT,TRBV7-9,15,TRBD2,.,TRBJ2-3
CASSPGFSSGNTIYF,TGTGCTAGCAGCCCAGGGTTCTCCTCTGGAAACACCATATATTTT,TRBV7-7,15,.,few,TRBJ1-3
CASSPQLTFTGNTGELFF,TGTGCCAGCTCACCCCAACTGACATTTACAGGGAACACCGGGGAGCTGTTTTTT,TRBV18,18,.,.,TRBJ2-2
CASSAGGQGAGYTF,TGTGCCAGCAGCGCGGGCGGACAGGGGGCTGGCTACACCTTC,TRBV7-3,14,TRBD1,many,TRBJ1-2
CASSRGRSGELFF,TGTGCCAGCAGCAGGGGGCGGAGCGGGGAGCTGTTTTTT,TRBV6-5,13,TRBD1,.,TRBJ2-2
CASSVFKPGGAYGNTIYF,TGTGCCAGCAGTGTCTTCAAACCAGGGGGCGCGTATGGAAACACCATATATTTT,TRBV6-1,18,TRBD1,.,TRBJ1-3
CASSFGLAGPYEQYF,TGTGCCAGCAGCTTCGGACTAGCGGGGCCCTACGAGCAGTACTTC,TRBV3-1/TRBV3-2,15,TRBD2,.,TRBJ2-7
CASSPGTVQETQYF,TGTGCCAGCAGCCCCGGGACTGTCCAAGAGACCCAGTACTTC,TRBV5-5,14,.,.,TRBJ2-5
CAWGPDGTQETQYF,TGTGCCTGGGGTCCCGACGGGACACAAGAGACCCAGTACTTC,TRBV30,14,.,.,TRBJ2-5
CASSLVGHTEAFF,TGTGCCAGCAGCTTAGTGGGGCACACTGAAGCTTTCTTT,TRBV7-8,13,.,.,TRBJ1-1
CASRTGSDYEQYF,TGTGCCAGCAGGACGGGTAGCGACTACGAGCAGTACTTC,TRBV6-6,13,.,.,TRBJ2-7
CSASRGDEQYF,TGCAGTGCTAGTCGGGGAGACGAGCAGTACTTC,TRBV20-1,11,.,.,TRBJ2-7
CASSSIAGGNNEQFF,TGTGCCAGCAGCTCCATAGCGGGGGGCAACAATGAGCAGTTCTTC,TRBV7-3,15,TRBD2,.,TRBJ2-1
CASAKSGGNEEQYF,TGTGCCAGCGCTAAATCGGGGGGGAATGAGGAGCAGTACTTC,TRBV6-6,14,TRBD2,.,TRBJ2-7
CASSPGGGGGTDTQYF,TGTGCCAGCAGCCCCGGGGGGGGCGGTGGCACAGATACGCAGTATTTT,TRBV11-3,16,TRBD2,.,TRBJ2-3
CASSVSGTGYQPQHF,TGTGCCAGCAGCGTATCCGGGACAGGCTATCAGCCCCAGCATTTT,TRBV11-2,15,TRBD1,.,TRBJ1-5
CASSLTREGYTF,TGTGCCAGCAGCTTAACCCGTGAGGGCTACACCTTC,TRBV7-2,12,.,.,TRBJ1-2
CASSPGFVRAKAETQYF,TGTGCCAGCTCACCGGGATTTGTGCGGGCTAAGGCAGAGACCCAGTACTTC,TRBV18,17,.,few,TRBJ2-5
CASSPELATDTQYF,TGTGCCAGCAGCCCTGAACTAGCCACAGATACGCAGTATTTT,TRBV3-1/TRBV3-2,14,.,once,TRBJ2-3
CASSLGQGEANEKLFF,TGCGCCAGCAGCCTGGGACAGGGGGAGGCTAATGAAAAACTGTTTTTT,TRBV4-3,16,TRBD1,.,TRBJ1-4
CASSHEESYNSPLHF,TGTGCCAGCAGCCACGAGGAATCCTATAATTCACCCCTCCACTTT,TRBV5-6,15,.,.,TRBJ1-6
CASSLTAFYGYTF,TGTGCCAGCAGCTTGACAGCATTCTATGGCTACACCTTC,TRBV6-7,13,.,.,TRBJ1-2
CASRTGSSSYNSPLHF,TGTGCCAGCAGGACAGGGTCGAGCTCCTATAATTCACCCCTCCACTTT,TRBV11-2,16,TRBD1,.,TRBJ1-6
CASSPRGGKLFF,TGTGCCAGCAGCCCTAGAGGGGGAAAACTGTTTTTT,TRBV27,12,.,.,TRBJ1-4
CASSPIEASNYGYTF,TGTGCCAGCTCACCTATCGAGGCCTCTAACTATGGCTACACCTTC,TRBV18,15,.,.,TRBJ1-2
CASSLVSNQPQHF,TGTGCCAGCAGTTTGGTTAGTAATCAGCCCCAGCATTTT,TRBV12-3/TRBV12-4,13,.,.,TRBJ1-5
CASSIEGGSYNEQFF,TGTGCCAGTAGTATAGAGGGAGGCTCCTACAATGAGCAGTTCTTC,TRBV19,15,.,few,TRBJ2-1
CASSPGQGQGQPQHF,TGCGCCAGCAGCCCCGGACAGGGGCAAGGCCAGCCCCAGCATTTT,TRBV5-1,15,TRBD1,.,TRBJ1-5
CASRSDNSGNTIYF,TGTGCGAGCAGGTCGGACAACTCTGGAAACACCATATATTTT,TRBV6-5,14,.,.,TRBJ1-3
CASSLTGPNEQFF,TGCGCCAGCAGCTTGACAGGTCCTAATGAGCAGTTCTTC,TRBV5-1,13,.,.,TRBJ2-1
CASSPMNTDTQYF,TGTGCCAGCAGCCCTATGAACACAGATACGCAGTATTTT,TRBV11-1,13,.,.,TRBJ2-3
CASSPGPGGRVETQYF,TGTGCCAGCAGCCCTGGTCCGGGGGGGCGAGTAGAGACCCAGTACTTC,TRBV3-1/TRBV3-2,16,TRBD2,.,TRBJ2-5
CASSQGYRRTEAFF,TGTGCCAGCAGCCAAGGCTACAGGCGGACTGAAGCTTTCTTT,TRBV3-1/TRBV3-2,14,.,.,TRBJ1-1
CASSQVTVTNEKLFF,TGTGCCAGCAGCCAAGTTACGGTAACTAATGAAAAACTGTTTTTT,TRBV3-1/TRBV3-2,15,.,few,TRBJ1-4
CSADRGNEQFF,TGCAGCGCGGACAGGGGCAATGAGCAGTTCTTC,TRBV29-1,11,TRBD1,once,TRBJ2-1
CASSPGGGLYNEQFF,TGTGCCAGCAGTCCTGGAGGGGGCCTTTACAATGAGCAGTTCTTC,TRBV6-5,15,.,.,TRBJ2-1
CASSYGTVNYGYTF,TGTGCCAGCAGTTACGGGACAGTAAACTATGGCTACACCTTC,TRBV6-6,14,TRBD1,once,TRBJ1-2
CASSPGGRGEGDTQYF,TGTGCCAGCAGCCCCGGGGGGCGGGGGGAAGGAGATACGCAGTATTTT,TRBV7-2,16,TRBD2,.,TRBJ2-3
CASKTGSYGYTF,TGTGCCAGCAAAACAGGTTCCTATGGCTACACCTTC,TRBV27,12,.,.,TRBJ1-2
CASSYSPRNTEAFF,TGTGCCAGCAGTTACTCACCGAGGAACACTGAAGCTTTCTTT,TRBV6-5,14,.,.,TRBJ1-1
CASRKEDYGYTF,TGTGCCAGCAGGAAAGAGGACTATGGCTACACCTTC,TRBV27,12,.,.,TRBJ1-2
CASSLGPTDYGYTF,TGTGCCAGCAGCTTGGGTCCGACAGATTATGGCTACACCTTC,TRBV5-4,14,.,few,TRBJ1-2
CASSYSPGQGYQPQHF,TGTGCCAGCAGTTACTCCCCCGGACAGGGTTACCAGCCCCAGCATTTT,TRBV6-6,16,TRBD1,.,TRBJ1-5
CASSYSRSGGVGSTDTQYF,TGTGCCAGCAGTTACTCGAGATCCGGGGGAGTCGGTAGCACAGATACGCAGTATTTT,TRBV6-2/TRBV6-3,19,.,.,TRBJ2-3
CASSQDRTGGNYGYTF,TGCGCCAGCAGCCAAGATAGAACAGGGGGGAACTATGGCTACACCTTC,TRBV4-1,16,TRBD1,.,TRBJ1-2
CASSLGGASSYNEQFF,TGTGCCAGCAGCTTAGGTGGGGCGAGCTCCTACAATGAGCAGTTCTTC,TRBV11-1,16,.,once,TRBJ2-1
CASSLGPNYGYTF,TGTGCCAGCAGTTTAGGCCCGAACTATGGCTACACCTTC,TRBV27,13,.,.,TRBJ1-2